The sequence of this T cell receptor (beta chain) was determined in a study of early T cells in non-severe SARS-CoV-2 infection. V lost 4 bases and J lost 1, with 13 bases in between. Germline CDR1 is LGHDT and CDR2 is YNNKEL (reference sequence). The CDR3 is 15 amino acids. This clonotype was seen at least ten times. Antigen specificity is unknown. Unique molecular identifiers were affixed to single, distinct cDNA molecules. Using its own MiXCR run on the 5' RACE reads, TCRdb lists one record per CDR3 protein. The sample shows 70,000 to 75,000 distinct CDR3 sequences, 9% to 15% of them seen only once. Whole-study results and caveats: Database matching using VDJdb favored anti-spike CD8 responses, with private and CD4 specificities left missing.

Sequencing used whole blood. The sequence was obtained from an adult who was a healthcare worker with PCR-confirmed SARS-CoV-2 infection or an uninfected control (not recorded which). J is TRBJ2-5 and V is TRBV3-1, with TRBD1 as a possible D gene (6 bases). The CDR3 spells CASSPKGERQETQYF. The CDR3 bases are TGTGCCAGCAGCCCTAAGGGGGAGCGCCAAGAGACCCAGTACTTC.